This TCR beta chain derives from a study of blood T cell repertoires in COVID-19. In the authors' methods: Reference gene primer amplification in the assay estimated nucleated cell counts. Sequenced by immunoSEQ multiplex PCR; TCRdb stores in-frame clones only, minus some. The DNA was the basis for D and trimming; V, J and clone size are from that table. The sample shows roughly 90,000 clones, approximately 85% of them seen only once. V lost 6 bases to trimming and J lost 4 bases; unmatched junction nucleotides: 5. The germline V gene encodes CDR1 SNHLY and CDR2 FYNNEI. CDR3 length: 13 residues. This clonotype was sampled from a woman older than 75 with COVID-19, enrolled during active disease. The V gene is TRBV2, the J gene TRBJ1-1, with TRBD1 matching 7 bases. Sequencing was carried out using peripheral blood. CDR3 sequence (DNA): TGTGCCAGCAGCAAACAGGGGAGCACTGAAGCTTTCTTT. The encoded protein is CASSKQGSTEAFF.